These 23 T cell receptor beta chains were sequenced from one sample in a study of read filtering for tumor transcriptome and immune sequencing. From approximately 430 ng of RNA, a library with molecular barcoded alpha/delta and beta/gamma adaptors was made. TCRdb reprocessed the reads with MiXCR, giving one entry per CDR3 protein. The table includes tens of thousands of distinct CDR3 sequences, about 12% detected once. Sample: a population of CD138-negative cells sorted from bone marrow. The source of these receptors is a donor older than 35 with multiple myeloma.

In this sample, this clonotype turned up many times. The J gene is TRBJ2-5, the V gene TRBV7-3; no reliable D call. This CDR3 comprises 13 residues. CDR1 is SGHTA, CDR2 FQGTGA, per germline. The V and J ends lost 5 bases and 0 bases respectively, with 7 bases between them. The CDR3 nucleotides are TGTGCCAGCAGCCCAGCGCACCAAGAGACCCAGTACTTC. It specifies CASSPAHQETQYF.

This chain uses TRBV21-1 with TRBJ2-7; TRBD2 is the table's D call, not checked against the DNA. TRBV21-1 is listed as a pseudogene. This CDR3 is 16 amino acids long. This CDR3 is CASSEGFRDSRDEQYF. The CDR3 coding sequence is TGTGCCAGCAGCGAGGGCTTCCGGGACTCAAGGGACGAGCAGTACTTC.

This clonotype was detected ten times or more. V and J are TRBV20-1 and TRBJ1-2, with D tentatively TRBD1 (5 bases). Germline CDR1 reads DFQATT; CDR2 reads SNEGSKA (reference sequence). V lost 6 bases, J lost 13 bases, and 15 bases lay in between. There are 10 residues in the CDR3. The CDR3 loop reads CSAQRQSLTF. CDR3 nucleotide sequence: TGCAGTGCCCAAAGACAGAGTCTCACCTTC.

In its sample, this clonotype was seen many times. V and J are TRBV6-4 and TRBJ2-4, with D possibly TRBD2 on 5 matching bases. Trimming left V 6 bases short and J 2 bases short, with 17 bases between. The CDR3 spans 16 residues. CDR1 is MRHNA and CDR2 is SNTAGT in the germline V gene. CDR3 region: CASRAPPQRPKNIQYF. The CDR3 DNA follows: TGTGCCAGCAGGGCCCCGCCTCAGCGGCCCAAAAACATTCAGTACTTC.

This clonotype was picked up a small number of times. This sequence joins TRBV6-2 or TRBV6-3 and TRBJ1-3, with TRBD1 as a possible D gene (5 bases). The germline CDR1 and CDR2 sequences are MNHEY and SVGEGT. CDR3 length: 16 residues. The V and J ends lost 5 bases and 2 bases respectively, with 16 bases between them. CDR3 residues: CASSTFAGGPGNTIYF. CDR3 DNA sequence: TGTGCCAGCAGTACCTTCGCCGGGGGACCTGGAAACACCATATATTTT.

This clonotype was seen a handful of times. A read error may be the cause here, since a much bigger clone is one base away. Written as DNA, the CDR3 is TGCGCCAGCAGCCTCGGCCCTAGCACAGATGCGCAGTATTTT. The encoded protein is CASSLGPSTDAQYF. This chain connects TRBV4-3 to TRBJ2-3; possibly TRBD2 for D (5 bases). The CDR3 spans 14 residues. Germline CDR1 and CDR2: LGHNA and YSLEER.

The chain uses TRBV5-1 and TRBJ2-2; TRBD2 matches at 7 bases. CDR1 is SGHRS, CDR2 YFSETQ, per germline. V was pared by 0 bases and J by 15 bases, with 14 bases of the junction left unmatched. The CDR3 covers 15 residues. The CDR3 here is CASSLGEMNTGGLFF. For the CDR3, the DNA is TGCGCCAGCAGCTTGGGGGAGATGAACACCGGGGGGTTGTTTTTT.

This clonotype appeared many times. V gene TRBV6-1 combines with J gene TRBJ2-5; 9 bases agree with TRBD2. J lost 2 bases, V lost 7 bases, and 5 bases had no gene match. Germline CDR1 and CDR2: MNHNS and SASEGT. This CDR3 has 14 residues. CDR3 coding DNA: TGTGCCAGCACCCTAGCGGGATTTCAAGAGACCCAGTACTTC. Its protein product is CASTLAGFQETQYF.

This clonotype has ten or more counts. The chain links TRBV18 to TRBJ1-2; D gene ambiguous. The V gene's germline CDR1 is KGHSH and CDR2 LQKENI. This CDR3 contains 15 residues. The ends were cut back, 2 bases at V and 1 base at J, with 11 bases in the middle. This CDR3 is CASSPAQQFNYGYTF. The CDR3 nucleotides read TGTGCCAGCTCACCAGCACAGCAATTTAACTATGGCTACACCTTC.

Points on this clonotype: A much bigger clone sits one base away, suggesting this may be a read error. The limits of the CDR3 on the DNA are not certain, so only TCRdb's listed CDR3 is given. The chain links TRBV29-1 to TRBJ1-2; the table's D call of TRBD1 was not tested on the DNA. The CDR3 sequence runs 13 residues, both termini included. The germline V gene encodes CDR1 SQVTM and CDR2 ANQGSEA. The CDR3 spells CSAEGGTGYGCTF.

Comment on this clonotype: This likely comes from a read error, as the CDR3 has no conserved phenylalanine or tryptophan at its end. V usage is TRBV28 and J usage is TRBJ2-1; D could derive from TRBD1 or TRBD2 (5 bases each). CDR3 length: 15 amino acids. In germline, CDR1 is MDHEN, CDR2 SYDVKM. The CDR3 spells CASGFARDLGNEQFS. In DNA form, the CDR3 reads TGTGCCAGCGGTTTTGCTAGGGACCTAGGAAATGAGCAGTTCTCC.

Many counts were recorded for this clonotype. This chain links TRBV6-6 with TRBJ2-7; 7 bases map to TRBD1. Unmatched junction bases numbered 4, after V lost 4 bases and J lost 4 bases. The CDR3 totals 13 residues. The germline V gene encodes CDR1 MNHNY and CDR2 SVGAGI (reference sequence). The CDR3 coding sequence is TGTGCCAGCAGTTTGGGGGACAGTTACGAGCAGTACTTC. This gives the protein CASSLGDSYEQYF.

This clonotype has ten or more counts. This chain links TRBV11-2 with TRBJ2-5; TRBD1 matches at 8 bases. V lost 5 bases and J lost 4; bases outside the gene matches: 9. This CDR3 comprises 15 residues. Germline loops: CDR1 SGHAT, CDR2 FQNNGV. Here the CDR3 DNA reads TGTGCCAGCAGCGCATATGACAGGGGTTTAGAGACCCAGTACTTC. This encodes CASSAYDRGLETQYF. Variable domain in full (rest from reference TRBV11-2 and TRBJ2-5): EAGVAQSPRYKIIEKRQSVAFWCNPISGHATLYWYQQILGQGPKLLIQFQNNGVVDDSQLPKDRFSAERLKGVDSTLKIQPAKLEDSAVYLCASSAYDRGLETQYFGPGTRLLVL.

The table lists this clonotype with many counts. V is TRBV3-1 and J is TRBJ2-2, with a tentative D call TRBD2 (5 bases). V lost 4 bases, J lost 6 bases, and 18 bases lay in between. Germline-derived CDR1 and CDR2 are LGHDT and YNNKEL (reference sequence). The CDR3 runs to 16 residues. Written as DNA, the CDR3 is TGTGCCAGCAGCCTTTCGGGATATGGGGATTCCGGGGAGCTGTTTTTT. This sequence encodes CASSLSGYGDSGELFF.

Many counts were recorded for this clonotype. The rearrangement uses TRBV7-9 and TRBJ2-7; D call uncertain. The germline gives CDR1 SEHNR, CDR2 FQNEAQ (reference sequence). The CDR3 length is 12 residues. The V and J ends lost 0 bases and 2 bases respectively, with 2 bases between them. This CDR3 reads CASSLAAYEQYF. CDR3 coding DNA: TGTGCCAGCAGCTTAGCGGCCTACGAGCAGTACTTC.

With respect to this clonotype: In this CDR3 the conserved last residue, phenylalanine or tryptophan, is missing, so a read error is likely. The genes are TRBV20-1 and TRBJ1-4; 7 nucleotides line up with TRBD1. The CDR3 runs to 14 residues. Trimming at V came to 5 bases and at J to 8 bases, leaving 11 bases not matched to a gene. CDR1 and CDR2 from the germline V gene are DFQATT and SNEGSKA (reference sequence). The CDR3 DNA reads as TGCAGTGCTGCCGACCCGACAGGGAGCGAAAAACTGTTTTAT. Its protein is CSAADPTGSEKLFY.

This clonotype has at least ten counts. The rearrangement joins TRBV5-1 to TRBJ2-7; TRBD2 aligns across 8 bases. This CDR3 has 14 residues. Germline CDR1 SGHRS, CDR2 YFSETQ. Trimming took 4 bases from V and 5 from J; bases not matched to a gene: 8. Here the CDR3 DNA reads TGCGCCAGCAGCATCGGGACTAGAAGAGACGAGCAGTACTTC. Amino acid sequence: CASSIGTRRDEQYF.

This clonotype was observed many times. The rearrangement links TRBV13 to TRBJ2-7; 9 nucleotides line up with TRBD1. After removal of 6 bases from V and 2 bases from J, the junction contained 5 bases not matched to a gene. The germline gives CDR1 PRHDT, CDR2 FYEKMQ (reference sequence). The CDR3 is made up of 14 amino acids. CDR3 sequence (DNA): TGTGCCAGCAGAAAACAGGGGGCAACCTACGAGCAGTACTTC. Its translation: CASRKQGATYEQYF.

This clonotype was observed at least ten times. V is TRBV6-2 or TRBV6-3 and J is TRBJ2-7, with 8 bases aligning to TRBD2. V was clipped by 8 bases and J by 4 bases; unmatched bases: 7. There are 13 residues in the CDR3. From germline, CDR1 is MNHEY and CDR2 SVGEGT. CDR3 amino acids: CASADGTRYEQYF. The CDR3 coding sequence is TGTGCCAGCGCAGATGGGACTAGGTACGAGCAGTACTTC.

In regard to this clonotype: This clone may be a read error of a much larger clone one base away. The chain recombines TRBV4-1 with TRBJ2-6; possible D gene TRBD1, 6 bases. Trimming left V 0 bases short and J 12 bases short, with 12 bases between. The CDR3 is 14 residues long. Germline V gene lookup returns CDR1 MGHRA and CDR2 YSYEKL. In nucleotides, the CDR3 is TGCGCCAGCAGCCAAGATCAACAGGGTGCCGTCCTGACTTTC. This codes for CASSQDQQGAVLTF.

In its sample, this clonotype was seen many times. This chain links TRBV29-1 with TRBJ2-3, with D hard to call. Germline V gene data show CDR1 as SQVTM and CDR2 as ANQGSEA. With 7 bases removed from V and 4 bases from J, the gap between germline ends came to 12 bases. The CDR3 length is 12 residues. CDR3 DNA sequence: TGCAGCGGTTTGAGTGAATCAGATACGCAGTATTTT. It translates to CSGLSESDTQYF.

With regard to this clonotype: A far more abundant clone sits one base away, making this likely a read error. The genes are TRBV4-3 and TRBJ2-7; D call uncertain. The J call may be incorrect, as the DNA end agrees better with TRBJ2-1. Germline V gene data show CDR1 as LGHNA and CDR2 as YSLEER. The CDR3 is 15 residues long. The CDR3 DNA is TGCGCCAGCAGCCAAAGCCCAGACCCCTACAATGAGCAGTTCTTC. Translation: CASSQSPDPYNEQFF.

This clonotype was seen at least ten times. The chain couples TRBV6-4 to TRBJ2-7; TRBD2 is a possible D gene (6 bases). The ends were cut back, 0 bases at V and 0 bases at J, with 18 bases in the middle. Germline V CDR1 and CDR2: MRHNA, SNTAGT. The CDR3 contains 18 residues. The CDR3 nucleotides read TGTGCCAGCAGTGACTCTCCCGGCGGTAGCGGTAGCTCCTACGAGCAGTACTTC. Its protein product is CASSDSPGGSGSSYEQYF.